The 20 T cell receptor beta chains listed next were all sequenced from one sample in a study of tumor-infiltrating lymphocytes in primary liver carcinoma (dated by TCRdb to about 2017). This sample was sequenced with an Illumina HiSeq 2500. TCRbeta-specific cDNA was reverse-transcribed from 500 ng total RNA using a constant-region primer and ProtoScript II reverse transcriptase. Three nested multiplex PCR rounds, following a slightly modified ARM-PCR procedure, were used to build the TCRbeta libraries. Multiplex TRBV1-TRBV30 forward primers and a Cbeta reverse primer were used in the first two PCR rounds, each of which was run for roughly 10 cycles. In TCRdb, the public reads were trimmed at Q25 with fastp and aligned with MiXCR, with productive beta chains retained. Each CDR3 protein gets just one entry, which takes the most common genes and DNA from the rows behind it. Here the sample has some 200,000 distinct CDR3 sequences; less than 75% occur a single time. The leading ten clones occupy roughly 7% of the sample.

RNA from unsorted whole blood was extracted with TRIzol reagent, and germline DNA was obtained with the DNeasy Blood & Tissue kit. Sequenced: peripheral blood. Every receptor here comes from a woman aged 55-70 years with primary liver carcinoma and hepatitis B virus infection.

This chain joins TRBV28 and TRBJ1-1, with 7 positions matching TRBD1. The CDR3 covers 17 residues. In germline, CDR1 is MDHEN, CDR2 SYDVKM. V was clipped by 4 bases and J by 1 base; unmatched bases: 12. The CDR3 here is CASSSVVANRGNTEAFF. The CDR3, as DNA: TGTGCCAGCAGTTCCGTAGTCGCCAACAGGGGGAACACTGAAGCTTTCTTT.

This clonotype has only a few counts. The V and J genes are TRBV28 and TRBJ2-1; the match to TRBD1 covers 12 bases. The germline V gene has CDR1 MDHEN and CDR2 SYDVKM. The ends lost 4 bases at V and 9 bases at J; junction bases unmatched: 7. The CDR3 is made up of 15 amino acids. Here the CDR3 DNA reads TGTGCCAGCAGTTCCCTCGGGACAGGGGGCGGTGAGCAGTTCTTC. This sequence encodes CASSSLGTGGGEQFF.

The chain recombines TRBV7-3 with TRBJ1-1, with D tentatively TRBD1 (6 bases). Trimming pared 3 bases from V and 6 bases from J, leaving 11 bases between. This CDR3 region has 13 residues. The germline gives CDR1 SGHTA, CDR2 FQGTGA. The CDR3 nucleotides read TGTGCCAGCAGCTTTTCCAGGGGCGCTGAAGCTTTCTTT. This encodes CASSFSRGAEAFF. The whole variable domain, remainder taken from reference TRBV7-3 and TRBJ1-1, is GAGVSQTPSNKVTEKGKYVELRCDPISGHTALYWYRQSLGQGPEFLIYFQGTGAADDSGLPNDRFFAVRPEGSVSTLKIQRTERGDSAVYLCASSFSRGAEAFFGQGTRLTVV.

This clonotype occurred many times. The chain is built from TRBV12-3 or TRBV12-4 and TRBJ1-1; D unresolved. With 0 bases removed from V and 0 bases from J, the gap between germline ends came to 2 bases. The CDR3 is 13 residues long. The CDR3 loop reads CASSLAMNTEAFF. DNA for the CDR3: TGTGCCAGCAGTTTAGCCATGAACACTGAAGCTTTCTTT.

V is TRBV25-1 and J is TRBJ1-2; D remains unclear. The CDR3 is 13 amino acids. CDR1 is MGHDK, CDR2 SYGVNS, per germline. Trimming stripped 3 bases from V and 4 bases from J, with 9 bases between. CDR3 residues: CASSESIFYGYTF. CDR3 coding DNA: TGTGCCAGCAGTGAGTCCATCTTCTATGGCTACACCTTC.

The rearrangement links TRBV6-5 to TRBJ2-5; D is unclear. Germline V gives CDR1 MNHEY, CDR2 SVGAGI. CDR3 length: 13 residues. Trimming stripped 5 bases from V and 5 bases from J, with 12 bases between. The CDR3 nucleotides read TGTGCCAGCAGTATGGTCAAGGAGGAGACCCAGTACTTC. It specifies CASSMVKEETQYF.

This clonotype was seen many times. This sequence joins TRBV4-1 and TRBJ1-3; TRBD1 might be the D (5 bases). The germline gives CDR1 MGHRA, CDR2 YSYEKL. The V end lost 1 base, the J end lost 0 bases, and 10 bases lay between the germline ends. The CDR3 covers 16 residues. For the CDR3, the DNA is TGCGCCAGCAGCCAAGTCGGGGGGAGCTCTGGAAACACCATATATTTT. This translates into CASSQVGGSSGNTIYF.

In the case of this clonotype: An end of the junction differs from the germline gene, which may be a read error. The rearrangement links TRBV11-2 to TRBJ2-1, with 7 bases aligning to TRBD2. The germline V gene has CDR1 SGHAT and CDR2 FQNNGV. This CDR3 has 14 amino acids. The CDR3 sequence is CASRSSGLDNEQFF. The CDR3 DNA sequence: TGTGCCAGCAGAAGTAGCGGGCTTGACAATGAGCAATTCTTC.

In this sample, this clonotype turned up once. The chain employs TRBV6-5 and TRBJ2-1; 13 bases align to TRBD2. Germline CDR1 reads MNHEY; CDR2 reads SVGAGI. J gave up 8 bases and V 0 bases, and 4 bases lay outside the gene matches. CDR3 length equals 16 residues. CDR3 coding DNA: TGTGCCAGCAGTTACTCGGTACTAGCGGGAGGGTATGAGCAGTTCTTC. It is translated as CASSYSVLAGGYEQFF.

This clonotype was counted at least ten times. This chain connects TRBV5-5 to TRBJ1-4; no reliable D call. Per the germline V gene, CDR1 is SGHKS and CDR2 is YYEKEE (reference sequence). The length of the CDR3 is 13 residues. Trimming stripped 4 bases from V and 8 bases from J, with 12 bases between. The DNA for the CDR3 is TGTGCCAGCAGCCGGCGGACGGAGGAAAAACTGTTTTTT. It yields the protein CASSRRTEEKLFF.

This clonotype was seen once. A read error may account for a junction end that differs from germline. The chain couples TRBV29-1 to TRBJ2-1; D ambiguous. The germline V gene encodes CDR1 SQVTM and CDR2 ANQGSEA. The CDR3 is 13 residues long. CDR3 coding DNA: TGCAGCGTTGAGTGGTCTAGGTACAATGACCAGTTCTTC. Protein product: CSVEWSRYNDQFF.

This sequence joins TRBV7-9 and TRBJ2-2; TRBD1 might be the D (6 bases). Trimming removed 5 bases from V and 2 bases from J, with 18 bases in between. CDR1 is SEHNR and CDR2 is FQNEAQ in the germline V gene (reference sequence). This CDR3 comprises 17 residues. The CDR3 loop reads CASSPDGGTRNTGELFF. In DNA form, the CDR3 reads TGTGCCAGCAGCCCCGACGGTGGGACACGAAACACCGGGGAGCTGTTTTTT.

To note about this clonotype: This clone may be a read error of a much larger clone one base away. V is TRBV14 and J is TRBJ2-7, with TRBD1 matching over 10 bases. This CDR3 spans 19 amino acids. Germline lookup yields CDR1 SGHDN and CDR2 FVKESK. The CDR3 DNA reads as TGTGCCTGCAGCCAAGATCCGACCGGCATCGACAGGGGGCCCTACGAGCAGTACTTC. This sequence encodes CACSQDPTGIDRGPYEQYF.

This rearrangement joins TRBV11-2 to TRBJ2-7, with TRBD2 matching 14 bases. V gave up 5 bases and J gave up 7 bases; unmatched junction bases: 7. This CDR3 is built from 15 residues. Germline V gives CDR1 SGHAT, CDR2 FQNNGV. The CDR3 loop is CASSPGTSGSYEQYF. CDR3 DNA: TGTGCCAGCAGCCCCGGGACTAGCGGGAGTTATGAGCAGTACTTC.

Of note for this clonotype: This may arise from a read error, as a much more abundant clone is one base away. The rearrangement links TRBV4-1 to TRBJ2-3; the match to TRBD2 covers 8 bases. V trimming: 3 bases; J trimming: 4 bases; junction bases outside the gene matches: 12. Germline values: CDR1 MGHRA, CDR2 YSYEKL. This CDR3 region has 17 residues. This CDR3 is CASSHGRLAIKSDTQYF. The CDR3 bases are TGCGCCAGCAGCCATGGTCGACTAGCGATAAAATCAGATACGCAGTATTTT.

As for this clonotype: One base away lies a much larger clone, so this may be a sequencing read error. The chain joins TRBV30 to TRBJ2-1; D is undetermined. The CDR3 sequence is 15 residues long. Germline lookup yields CDR1 GTSNPN and CDR2 SVGIG (reference sequence). Trimming left V 2 bases short and J 1 base short, with 12 bases between. CDR3 nucleotide sequence: TGTGCCTGGAGTCTACAAGTAGGATCCTACAATGAGCAGTTCTTC. Translating it yields CAWSLQVGSYNEQFF.

For this clonotype: This clone may be a read error of a much larger clone one base away. The gene calls are TRBV12-3 or TRBV12-4 and TRBJ2-1; 8 nucleotides agree with TRBD2. J lost 4 bases, V lost 6 bases, and 11 bases had no gene match. The CDR3 length is 16 residues. The CDR3 coding sequence is TGTGCCAGCAGCCCCTTGGTGGCGGGAGGATACAATGAGCAGTTCTTC. It yields the protein CASSPLVAGGYNEQFF.

This clonotype ranks as medium-sized (0.01 to 0.1%). The V call is TRBV11-2, the J call TRBJ2-7; D possibly corresponds to TRBD2 (5 bases). V lost 1 base, J lost 0 bases, and 10 bases lay in between. Germline V CDR1 and CDR2: SGHAT, FQNNGV. There are 15 residues in the CDR3. The CDR3 DNA reads TGTGCCAGCAGCTTAGTCGTGGGGAGCTCCTACGAGCAGTACTTC. Translating it yields CASSLVVGSSYEQYF.

As to this clonotype: Germline is not matched at one junction end, which may reflect a read error. The rearrangement joins TRBV25-1 to TRBJ2-1, with 10 bases that match TRBD2. Per the germline V gene, CDR1 is MGHDK and CDR2 is SYGVNS. This CDR3 is built from 20 residues. DNA of the CDR3: TGTGCCAGCAGTCCCCCATTGGGGCTAGCGGGAGTTCGATCCTACAATGAGCGGTTCTTC. This codes for CASSPPLGLAGVRSYNERFF.

As regards this clonotype: The CDR3 end shows no conserved phenylalanine or tryptophan, and so a read error is likely. The V and J genes are TRBV11-2 and TRBJ2-7; TRBD1 aligns across 9 bases. The CDR3 has 15 residues. V gave up 0 bases and J gave up 4 bases; unmatched junction bases: 4. The germline CDR1 and CDR2 sequences are SGHAT and FQNNGV. The CDR3 region has the DNA TGTGCCAGCAGCTTAGAAAAGGGACAGGGATACGAGCAGTACTCC. As protein: CASSLEKGQGYEQYS.